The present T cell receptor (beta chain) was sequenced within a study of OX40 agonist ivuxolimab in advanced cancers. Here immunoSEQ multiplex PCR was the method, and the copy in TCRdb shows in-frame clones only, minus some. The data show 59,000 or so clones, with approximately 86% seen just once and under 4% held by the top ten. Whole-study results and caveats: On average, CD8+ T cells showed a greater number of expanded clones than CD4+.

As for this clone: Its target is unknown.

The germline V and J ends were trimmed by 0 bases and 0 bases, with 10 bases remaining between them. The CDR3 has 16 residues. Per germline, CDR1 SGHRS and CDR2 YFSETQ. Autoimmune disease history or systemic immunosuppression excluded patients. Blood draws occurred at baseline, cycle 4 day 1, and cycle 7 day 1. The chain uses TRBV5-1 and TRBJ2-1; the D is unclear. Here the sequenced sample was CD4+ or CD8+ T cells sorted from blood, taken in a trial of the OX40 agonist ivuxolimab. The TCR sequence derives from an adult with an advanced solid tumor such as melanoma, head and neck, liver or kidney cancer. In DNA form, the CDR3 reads TGCGCCAGCAGCTTGGAAGGCGCGGCCTCCTACAATGAGCAGTTCTTC. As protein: CASSLEGAASYNEQFF.